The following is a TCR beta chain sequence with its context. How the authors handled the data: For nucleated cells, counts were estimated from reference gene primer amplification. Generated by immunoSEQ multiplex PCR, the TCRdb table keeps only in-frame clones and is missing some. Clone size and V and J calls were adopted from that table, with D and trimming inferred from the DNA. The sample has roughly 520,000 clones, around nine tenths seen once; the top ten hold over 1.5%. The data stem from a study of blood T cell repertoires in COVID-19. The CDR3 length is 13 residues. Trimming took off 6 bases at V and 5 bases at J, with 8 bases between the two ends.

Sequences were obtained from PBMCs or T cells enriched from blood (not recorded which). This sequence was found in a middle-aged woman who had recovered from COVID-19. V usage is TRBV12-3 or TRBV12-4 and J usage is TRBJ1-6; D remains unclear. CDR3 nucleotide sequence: TGTGCCAGCAGAGTCTTAGATAATTCACCCCTCCACTTT. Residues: CASRVLDNSPLHF.